The 9 T cell receptor beta chains in this list originate from one sample, sequenced in a study of blood T cell repertoires in COVID-19. The table came from immunoSEQ multiplex PCR; TCRdb's copy has only in-frame clones and leaves some out. The table lists 96,000 or so clones, nearly 90% of them singletons. The sequenced sample consisted of peripheral blood. Receptors were obtained from a woman older than 75 with acute or convalescent COVID-19.

The chain links TRBV6-5 to TRBJ1-5, with 7 bases matching TRBD1. The ends lost 2 bases at V and 6 bases at J; junction bases unmatched: 1. The germline gives CDR1 MNHEY, CDR2 SVGAGI. This CDR3 region has 13 residues. The CDR3 loop is CASSYRGLQPQHF. The DNA for the CDR3 is TGTGCCAGCAGTTACAGGGGGCTTCAGCCCCAGCATTTT.

The chain is built from TRBV7-2 and TRBJ2-5, with D perhaps matching TRBD2 (7 bases). Trimming stripped 5 bases from V and 4 bases from J, with 14 bases between. Germline V lookup: CDR1 SGHTA, CDR2 FQGNSA. The CDR3 length is 14 residues. The CDR3 loop is CASSRSGGLETQYF. CDR3 in DNA: TGTGCCAGCAGCCGCTCGGGGGGCCTAGAGACCCAGTACTTC.

As to this clone: At one end the junction does not follow the germline gene, possibly because of a read error. The genes are TRBV2 and TRBJ2-3; 8 nucleotides line up with TRBD2. Germline loops: CDR1 SNHLY, CDR2 FYNNEI. The CDR3 totals 16 residues. This chain's CDR3 is CASSPDRTSRGVTQCF. Here the CDR3 DNA reads TGTGCCAGCAGCCCCGATCGGACTAGCCGTGGCGTTACGCAGTGTTTT.

CDR3 bases: TGTGCCAGCAGAACGACAGGGGGAAACTATGGCTACACCTTC. The encoded protein is CASRTTGGNYGYTF. The chain is built from TRBV28 and TRBJ1-2; 9 bases map to TRBD1. Germline loops: CDR1 MDHEN, CDR2 SYDVKM. This CDR3 comprises 14 residues. The V segment lost 6 bases and the J segment 2 bases; nucleotides outside the gene matches: 4.

This chain uses TRBV3-1 (or the pseudogene TRBV3-2) with TRBJ2-1; 8 nucleotides match TRBD1. The V gene end was trimmed by 2 bases and the J gene end by 0 bases; junction bases not matched to a gene: 9. Germline values: CDR1 LGHDT, CDR2 YNNKEL (reference sequence). The CDR3 covers 18 residues. CDR3 sequence: CASSQMATGVGSYNEQFF. The CDR3, as DNA: TGTGCCAGCAGCCAAATGGCGACAGGGGTAGGCTCCTACAATGAGCAGTTCTTC.

V gene TRBV4-3 combines with J gene TRBJ2-5, with 9 bases matching TRBD2. This CDR3 contains 22 residues. Per the germline V gene, CDR1 is LGHNA and CDR2 is YSLEER. With 1 base clipped from V and 2 bases from J, the junction kept 23 bases outside the gene matches. The CDR3, as DNA: TGCGCCAGCAGCCAAGGGAGGTGGGGCTGGACTAGCGCCCAAAGTACACAAGAGACCCAGTACTTC. Translation: CASSQGRWGWTSAQSTQETQYF.

This chain links TRBV5-1 with TRBJ2-3; 9 nucleotides line up with TRBD2. The V gene end was trimmed by 4 bases and the J gene end by 0 bases; junction bases not matched to a gene: 3. The CDR3 contains 15 residues. Germline V CDR1 and CDR2: SGHRS, YFSETQ. In DNA form, the CDR3 reads TGCGCCAGCAGCCCGGGACTAGCTAGCACAGATACGCAGTATTTT. This sequence encodes CASSPGLASTDTQYF.

V gene TRBV10-3 combines with J gene TRBJ1-1; tentative D call: TRBD1 (6 bases). CDR1 is ENHRY and CDR2 is SYGVKD in the germline V gene. This CDR3 region has 13 residues. With 6 bases removed from V and 5 bases from J, the gap between germline ends came to 13 bases. CDR3 in DNA: TGTGCCATCAGGGGGGGGGCGCGGACTGAAGCTTTCTTT. It yields the protein CAIRGGARTEAFF.

This clone was detected once. The V gene is TRBV28, the J gene TRBJ1-2, with TRBD1 identical over 9 bases. The length of the CDR3 is 15 residues. The germline V gene has CDR1 MDHEN and CDR2 SYDVKM. V was pared by 6 bases and J by 5 bases, with 10 bases of the junction left unmatched. The CDR3 here is CASSFRDRVLYGYTF. CDR3 sequence (DNA): TGTGCCAGCAGCTTTCGGGACAGGGTCTTATATGGCTACACCTTC.